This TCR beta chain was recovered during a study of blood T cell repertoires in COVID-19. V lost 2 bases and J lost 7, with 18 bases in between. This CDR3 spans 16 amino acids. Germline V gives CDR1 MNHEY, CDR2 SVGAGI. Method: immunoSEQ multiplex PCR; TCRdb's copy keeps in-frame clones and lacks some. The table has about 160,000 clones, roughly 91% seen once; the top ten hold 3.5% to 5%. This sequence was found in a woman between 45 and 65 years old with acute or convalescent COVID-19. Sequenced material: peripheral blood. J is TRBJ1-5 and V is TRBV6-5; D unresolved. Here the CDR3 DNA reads TGTGCCAGCAGTTACGGTCGGGAAAGGGTCAACCAGCCCCAGCATTTT. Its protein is CASSYGRERVNQPQHF.